The 25 T cell receptor beta chains in this list originate from one sample, sequenced in a study of cytomegalovirus exposure and HLA in healthy donors. This PCR relied on a set of 60 Vbeta primers and 13 Jbeta primers. Produced via immunoSEQ multiplex PCR; TCRdb's table is partial and in-frame only. The sample carries 85,000 to 120,000 clones, about two thirds recorded once. Sequencing used PBMCs. These TCRs come from a boy aged 10-17 years in good health and CMV-seronegative.

The chain employs TRBV7-5 and TRBJ2-7; the tabulated D call, TRBD2, remains unverified against the DNA. TRBV7-5 is noted as a pseudogene. The CDR3 spans 11 residues. The CDR3 loop reads CARSFLCEQYF. The CDR3 DNA sequence: TGTGCCAGAAGCTTCCTCTGCGAGCAGTACTTC.

V gene TRBV11-2 combines with J gene TRBJ2-7; 8 nucleotides line up with TRBD1. The germline CDR1 and CDR2 sequences are SGHAT and FQNNGV. The CDR3 covers 15 residues. After removal of 2 bases from V and 3 bases from J, the junction contained 6 bases not matched to a gene. CDR3 region: CASSLYTGTGYEQYF. The CDR3 nucleotides are TGTGCCAGCAGCTTATATACCGGGACAGGCTACGAGCAGTACTTC.

This chain links TRBV4-2 with TRBJ1-2, with D possibly TRBD1 on 6 matching bases. The V gene's germline CDR1 is LGHNA and CDR2 YNFKEQ. V was clipped by 0 bases and J by 5 bases, with 13 bases between them. The CDR3 loop spans 15 amino acids. CDR3 loop: CASSQDKGDSYGYTF. Written as DNA, the CDR3 is TGTGCCAGCAGCCAAGATAAGGGGGATTCTTATGGCTACACCTTC.

V gene TRBV6-1 combines with J gene TRBJ1-5; 8 nucleotides agree with TRBD1. Per the germline V gene, CDR1 is MNHNS and CDR2 is SASEGT. The CDR3 spans 15 residues. V lost 3 bases and J lost 7; bases outside the gene matches: 8. Written as DNA, the CDR3 is TGTGCCAGCAGTGATGGGAGACAGGGGAAACAGCCCCAGCATTTT. Protein: CASSDGRQGKQPQHF.

The chain recombines TRBV4-1 with TRBJ1-2; D is unclear. The CDR3 has 14 amino acids. Germline V gives CDR1 MGHRA, CDR2 YSYEKL. V was cut by 4 bases and J by 2 bases, with 11 bases left in between. This chain's CDR3 is CASSPLAGNYGYTF. The CDR3 DNA sequence: TGCGCCAGCAGCCCTCTGGCAGGCAACTATGGCTACACCTTC.

The chain couples TRBV25-1 to TRBJ2-7; 9 nucleotides agree with TRBD1. This CDR3 is 15 amino acids long. V was pared by 5 bases and J by 3 bases, with 8 bases of the junction left unmatched. Germline loops: CDR1 MGHDK, CDR2 SYGVNS. This CDR3 is CASSKDRGDSYEQYF. DNA of the CDR3: TGTGCCAGCAGTAAGGACAGGGGAGACAGCTACGAGCAGTACTTC.

The sample holds a few counts of this clone. The V and J genes are TRBV29-1 and TRBJ2-7; possible D gene TRBD1, 6 bases. Trimming pared 8 bases from V and 0 bases from J, leaving 14 bases between. The CDR3 is 13 residues long. CDR1 and CDR2 (germline): SQVTM, ANQGSEA. The CDR3 loop reads CSFRDNYSYEQYF. The DNA of the CDR3 is TGCAGCTTCCGGGACAACTACTCCTACGAGCAGTACTTC.

The V gene is TRBV7-9, the J gene TRBJ1-4; possible D gene TRBD1, 5 bases. V shed 4 bases and J shed 7 bases, with 19 bases lying between them. CDR1 is SEHNR and CDR2 is FQNEAQ in the germline V gene (reference sequence). The CDR3 length is 16 residues. CDR3 loop: CASSSNGGGEREKLFF. The CDR3, as DNA: TGTGCCAGCAGCTCCAACGGGGGAGGGGAACGTGAAAAACTGTTTTTT.

In this sample, this clone turned up a few times. V usage is TRBV30 and J usage is TRBJ2-2; D is unresolved. The germline gives CDR1 GTSNPN, CDR2 SVGIG (reference sequence). The CDR3 totals 14 residues. Trimming took off 0 bases at V and 3 bases at J, with 8 bases between the two ends. CDR3 in DNA: TGTGCCTGGAGTGTTTTCTCCTACACCGGGGAGCTGTTTTTT. Amino acids: CAWSVFSYTGELFF.

This CDR3 reads CASSRGSQPQHF. The DNA for the CDR3 is TGTGCCAGCAGTCGAGGAAGTCAGCCCCAGCATTTT. The V gene is TRBV28, the J gene TRBJ1-5, with unresolved D. Per the germline V gene, CDR1 is MDHEN and CDR2 is SYDVKM. V was trimmed by 5 bases and J by 6 bases, leaving 8 bases between them. This CDR3 spans 12 amino acids. The variable domain in full, completed from reference TRBV28 and TRBJ1-5, reads DVKVTQSSRYLVKRTGEKVFLECVQDMDHENMFWYRQDPGLGLRLIYFSYDVKMKEKGDIPEGYSVSREKKERFSLILESASTNQTSMYLCASSRGSQPQHFGDGTRLSIL.

On this clone: The junction does not match germline at one end; this may be a read error. The chain carries TRBV7-9 and TRBJ1-5; the match to TRBD1 covers 8 bases. Germline values: CDR1 SEHNR, CDR2 FQNEAQ (reference sequence). This CDR3 comprises 17 residues. The chain's CDR3 is CASGLGAGGMGNQPQHF. CDR3 bases: TGTGCCAGCGGCTTAGGGGCAGGGGGCATGGGCAATCAGCCCCAGCATTTT. The full variable domain, its missing parts supplied by reference TRBV7-9 and TRBJ1-5, is DTGVSQNPRHKITKRGQNVTFRCDPISEHNRLYWYRQTLGQGPEFLTYFQNEAQLEKSRLLSDRFSAERPKGSFSTLEIQRTEQGDSAMYLCASGLGAGGMGNQPQHFGDGTRLSIL.

The chain links TRBV28 to TRBJ1-5; D not certain. From germline, CDR1 is MDHEN and CDR2 SYDVKM. The CDR3 is made up of 15 amino acids. Trimming removed 6 bases from V and 2 bases from J, with 14 bases in between. The CDR3 bases are TGTGCCAGCAGCAAGGTACAGCGGGGCAATCAGCCCCAGCATTTT. Protein product: CASSKVQRGNQPQHF.

The genes are TRBV12-5 and TRBJ2-7; D is perhaps TRBD2 (5 bases). CDR3 size: 15 residues. V lost 2 bases and J lost 6, with 17 bases in between. Per the germline V gene, CDR1 is LGHNT and CDR2 is FRNRAP. DNA for the CDR3: TGTGCTAGTGGTTTGTCCTCCCACGGGGTACCCGAGCAGTACTTC. Translating gives CASGLSSHGVPEQYF.

The rearrangement links TRBV2 to TRBJ2-2, with TRBD2 matching 9 bases. Germline V CDR1 and CDR2: SNHLY, FYNNEI. The V gene end was trimmed by 3 bases and the J gene end by 7 bases; junction bases not matched to a gene: 6. The CDR3 runs 15 residues. The CDR3, as DNA: TGTGCCAGCAGTGATGGCGGGGGGGCCGGCGGGGAGCTGTTTTTT. Protein sequence: CASSDGGGAGGELFF.

The V and J genes are TRBV4-3 and TRBJ2-3, with D maybe TRBD1 (6 bases). CDR3 length equals 17 residues. With 0 bases removed from V and 1 base from J, the gap between germline ends came to 14 bases. The V gene's germline CDR1 is LGHNA and CDR2 YSLEER. The CDR3 sequence is CASSQDPFPGGTDTQYF. The CDR3, as DNA: TGCGCCAGCAGCCAAGATCCTTTTCCAGGGGGCACAGATACGCAGTATTTT.

This chain links TRBV2 with TRBJ1-1; the D is unclear. Germline values: CDR1 SNHLY, CDR2 FYNNEI. Trimming shortened V by 6 bases and J by 5 bases, and 16 bases separated the two germline ends. CDR3 length equals 14 residues. The CDR3 sequence: CASSNKARGTEAFF. For the CDR3, the DNA is TGTGCCAGCAGCAACAAGGCTCGCGGGACTGAAGCTTTCTTT.

The chain uses TRBV7-2 and TRBJ2-1, with TRBD2 matching 9 bases. With 8 bases clipped from V and 8 bases from J, the junction kept 10 bases outside the gene matches. The length of the CDR3 is 14 residues. Germline V gives CDR1 SGHTA, CDR2 FQGNSA. The CDR3 region has the DNA TGTGCCAGCCGCGGGGGGGCGAGTTTAGATGAGCAGTTCTTC. Translation: CASRGGASLDEQFF.

The CDR3: CASNRETEAFF. CDR3 DNA sequence: TGTGCCAGCAATCGGGAAACTGAAGCTTTCTTT. The chain has TRBV2 and TRBJ1-1; D unclear. V gave up 7 bases and J gave up 5 bases, with 8 bases separating them. The germline CDR1 and CDR2 sequences are SNHLY and FYNNEI. The CDR3 contains 11 residues.

The chain uses TRBV6-5 and TRBJ1-1; D perhaps matches TRBD1 (5 bases). Trimming cost V 0 bases and J 6 bases, with 17 bases left between them. The germline CDR1 and CDR2 sequences are MNHEY and SVGAGI. There are 16 residues in the CDR3. The chain's CDR3 is CASSYSTSQGLPEAFF. CDR3 nucleotide sequence: TGTGCCAGCAGTTACTCGACCTCTCAGGGCTTGCCTGAAGCTTTCTTT.

V and J are TRBV5-1 and TRBJ2-1; D gene uncertain. Germline V lookup: CDR1 SGHRS, CDR2 YFSETQ. V lost 0 bases and J 4 bases, leaving 8 bases between the germline ends. The CDR3 is 14 amino acids. The CDR3 sequence: CASSLEAIYNEQFF. CDR3 coding DNA: TGCGCCAGCAGCTTGGAAGCTATTTACAATGAGCAGTTCTTC.

The chain uses TRBV7-6 and TRBJ2-2; D not certain. Germline assignment: CDR1 SGHVS and CDR2 FNYEAQ. CDR3 length: 13 amino acids. The germline V and J ends were trimmed by 5 bases and 4 bases, with 8 bases remaining between them. The CDR3 region is CASSQTGTGELFF. In nucleotides, the CDR3 is TGTGCCAGCAGCCAAACGGGCACCGGGGAGCTGTTTTTT. Full variable domain (rest looked up from reference TRBV7-6 and TRBJ2-2): GAGVSQSPRYKVTKRGQDVALRCDPISGHVSLYWYRQALGQGPEFLTYFNYEAQQDKSGLPNDRFSAERPEGSISTLTIQRTEQRDSAMYRCASSQTGTGELFFGEGSRLTVL.

V usage is TRBV5-4 and J usage is TRBJ2-3; no clear D. The CDR3 has 15 residues. Trimming stripped 4 bases from V and 2 bases from J, with 14 bases between. The V gene's germline CDR1 is SGHNT and CDR2 YYREEE (reference sequence). This CDR3 is CASSPHAAYTDTQYF. The CDR3 DNA sequence: TGTGCCAGCAGCCCCCACGCGGCCTACACAGATACGCAGTATTTT.

CDR3 sequence reads: CASSSQETQYF. CDR3 coding DNA: TGTGCCAGCAGCTCGCAAGAGACCCAGTACTTC. The gene calls are TRBV11-2 and TRBJ2-5; D gene unclear. This CDR3 region has 11 residues. Germline V gene data show CDR1 as SGHAT and CDR2 as FQNNGV. V lost 4 bases to trimming and J lost 2 bases, with 2 bases between them.

This chain uses TRBV4-1 with TRBJ2-3; no reliable D call. The CDR3 is made up of 16 amino acids. The ends were cut back, 0 bases at V and 0 bases at J, with 10 bases in the middle. In germline, CDR1 is MGHRA, CDR2 YSYEKL. The CDR3 protein is CASSQEASPSTDTQYF. In DNA form, the CDR3 reads TGCGCCAGCAGCCAAGAGGCCTCCCCTAGCACAGATACGCAGTATTTT.

This clone occurred a few times. This chain joins TRBV30 and TRBJ2-3; 11 nucleotides align to TRBD2. The ends lost 7 bases at V and 6 bases at J; junction bases unmatched: 15. CDR1 is GTSNPN and CDR2 is SVGIG in the germline V gene (reference sequence). CDR3 size: 16 residues. The chain's CDR3 is CALSLLAGGIGDTQYF. The CDR3 nucleotides are TGTGCCTTGTCGCTGCTAGCGGGGGGTATAGGGGATACGCAGTATTTT.